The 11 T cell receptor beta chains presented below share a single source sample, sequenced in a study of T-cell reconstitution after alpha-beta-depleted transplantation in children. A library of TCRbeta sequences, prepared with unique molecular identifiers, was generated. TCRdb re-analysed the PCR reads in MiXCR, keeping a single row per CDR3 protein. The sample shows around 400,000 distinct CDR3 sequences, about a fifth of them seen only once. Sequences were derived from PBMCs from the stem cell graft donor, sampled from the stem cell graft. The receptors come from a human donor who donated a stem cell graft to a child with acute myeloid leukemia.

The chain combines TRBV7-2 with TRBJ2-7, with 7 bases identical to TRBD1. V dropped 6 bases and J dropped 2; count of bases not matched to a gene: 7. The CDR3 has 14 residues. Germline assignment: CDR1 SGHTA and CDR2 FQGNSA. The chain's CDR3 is CASRQTGTAYEQYF. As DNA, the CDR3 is TGTGCCAGCAGACAAACCGGGACAGCCTACGAGCAGTACTTC.

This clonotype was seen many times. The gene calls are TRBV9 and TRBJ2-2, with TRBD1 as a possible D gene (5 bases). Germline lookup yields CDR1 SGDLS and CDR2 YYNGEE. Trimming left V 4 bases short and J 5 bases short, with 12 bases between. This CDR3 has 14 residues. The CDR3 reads CASSRQGSTGELFF. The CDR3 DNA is TGTGCCAGCAGCAGGCAGGGTAGTACCGGGGAGCTGTTTTTT.

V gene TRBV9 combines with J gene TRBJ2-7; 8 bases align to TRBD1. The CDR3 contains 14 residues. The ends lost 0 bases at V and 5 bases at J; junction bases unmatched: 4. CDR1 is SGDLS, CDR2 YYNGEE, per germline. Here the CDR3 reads CASSVGTGRDEQYF. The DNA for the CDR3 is TGTGCCAGCAGCGTAGGGACAGGGCGGGACGAGCAGTACTTC.

The CDR3 here is CASSSPPGRDPGTDTQYF. The DNA of the CDR3 is TGTGCCAGCAGCTCACCCCCGGGGAGGGACCCAGGTACAGATACGCAGTATTTT. This sequence joins TRBV9 and TRBJ2-3; TRBD2 matches at 7 bases. V shed 4 bases, J shed 3 bases, and the junction held 17 bases outside the gene matches. The CDR3 runs 18 residues. From germline, CDR1 is SGDLS and CDR2 YYNGEE.

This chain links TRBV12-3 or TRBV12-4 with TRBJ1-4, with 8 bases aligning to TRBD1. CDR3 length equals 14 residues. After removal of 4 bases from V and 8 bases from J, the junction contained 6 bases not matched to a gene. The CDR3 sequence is CASSYDRGGEKLFF. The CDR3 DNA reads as TGTGCCAGCAGTTACGACAGGGGAGGGGAAAAACTGTTTTTT.

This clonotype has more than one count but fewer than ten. The CDR3 loop reads CATSVQGARLAGFVSEQFF. CDR3 DNA sequence: TGTGCCACCAGTGTCCAGGGGGCGCGGCTAGCGGGATTTGTATCTGAGCAGTTCTTC. The V gene is TRBV15, the J gene TRBJ2-1; D is perhaps TRBD2 (9 bases). With 6 bases removed from V and 9 bases from J, the gap between germline ends came to 33 bases. The CDR3 consists of 19 residues. Germline CDR1 is LNHNV and CDR2 is YYDKDF (reference sequence).

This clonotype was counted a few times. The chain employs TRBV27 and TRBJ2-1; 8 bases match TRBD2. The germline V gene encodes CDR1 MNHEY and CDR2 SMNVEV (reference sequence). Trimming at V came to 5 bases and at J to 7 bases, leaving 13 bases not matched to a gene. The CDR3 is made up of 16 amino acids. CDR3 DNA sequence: TGTGCCAGCAGTAAGGGGTGGGGCGGGAGGAGGAATGAGCAGTTCTTC. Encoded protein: CASSKGWGGRRNEQFF.

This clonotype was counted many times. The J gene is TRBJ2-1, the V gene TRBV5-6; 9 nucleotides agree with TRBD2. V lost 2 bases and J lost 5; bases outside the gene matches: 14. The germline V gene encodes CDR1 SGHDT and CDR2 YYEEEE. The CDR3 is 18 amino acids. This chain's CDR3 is CASSFSGGRAAANNEQFF. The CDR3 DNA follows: TGTGCCAGCAGCTTCAGTGGCGGGAGGGCCGCGGCCAACAATGAGCAGTTCTTC.

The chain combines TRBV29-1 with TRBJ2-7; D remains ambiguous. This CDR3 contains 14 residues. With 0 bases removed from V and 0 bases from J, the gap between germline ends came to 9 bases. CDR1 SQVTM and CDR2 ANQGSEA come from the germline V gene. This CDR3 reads CSVEDPRSSYEQYF. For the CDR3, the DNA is TGCAGCGTTGAAGACCCACGGAGCTCCTACGAGCAGTACTTC.

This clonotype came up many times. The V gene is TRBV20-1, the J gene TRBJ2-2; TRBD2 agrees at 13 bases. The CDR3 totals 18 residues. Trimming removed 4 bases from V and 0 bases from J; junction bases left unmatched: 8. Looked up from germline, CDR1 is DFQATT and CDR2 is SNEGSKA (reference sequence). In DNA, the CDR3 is TGCAGTGCTACCACAGGACTAGCGGGAGAGGCGAACACCGGGGAGCTGTTTTTT. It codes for CSATTGLAGEANTGELFF.

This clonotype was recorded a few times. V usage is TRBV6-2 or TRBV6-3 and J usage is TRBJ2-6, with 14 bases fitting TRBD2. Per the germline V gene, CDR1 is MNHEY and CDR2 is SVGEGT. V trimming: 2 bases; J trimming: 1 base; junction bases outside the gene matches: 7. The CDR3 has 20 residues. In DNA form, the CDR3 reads TGTGCCAGCAGTTACGGAGGACTAGCGGGAGGCAAATCTGGGGCCAACGTCCTGACTTTC. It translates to CASSYGGLAGGKSGANVLTF.